These T cell receptor beta chains were read from a single sample in a study of blood T cell repertoires in COVID-19. Measured with immunoSEQ multiplex PCR; TCRdb has only the in-frame clones, and not every one. The data show 330,000 or so clones, around 90% seen once. Sequenced: peripheral blood. Receptor source: a man aged 25-45 years with COVID-19, enrolled during active disease. CDR3s include the opening cysteine and the closing phenylalanine or tryptophan. Fields, in order: clone size, J gene, V gene, CDR3 protein. Clone size is given for some rows only: seen once, a few or many times, or a class if the clone is expanded.

abundance: few; j_gene: TRBJ2-7; v_gene: TRBV2; CDR3aa: CASTRGGLVSYEQYF
abundance: -; j_gene: TRBJ1-6; v_gene: TRBV5-6; CDR3aa: CASSRDRHNSPLHF
abundance: -; j_gene: TRBJ1-2; v_gene: TRBV9; CDR3aa: CASSVGVGGYTF
abundance: -; j_gene: TRBJ1-1; v_gene: TRBV6-2/TRBV6-3; CDR3aa: CASSYTPTGGRTEAFF
abundance: -; j_gene: TRBJ2-7; v_gene: TRBV24-1; CDR3aa: CATSGNLGPGFYEQYF
abundance: -; j_gene: TRBJ2-2; v_gene: TRBV29-1; CDR3aa: CSVRGWMSEDGELFF
abundance: -; j_gene: TRBJ1-4; v_gene: TRBV28; CDR3aa: CASRVTPATNEKLFF
abundance: -; j_gene: TRBJ2-2; v_gene: TRBV18; CDR3aa: CASSSSRVMNTGELFF
abundance: -; j_gene: TRBJ2-2; v_gene: TRBV5-4; CDR3aa: CASSWSPGQYGELFF
abundance: -; j_gene: TRBJ2-7; v_gene: TRBV9; CDR3aa: CASSLWDSYEQYF
abundance: -; j_gene: TRBJ1-2; v_gene: TRBV27; CDR3aa: CASSLSTGQGYGYTF
abundance: -; j_gene: TRBJ1-3; v_gene: TRBV18; CDR3aa: CASSPPTPGTIYF
abundance: few; j_gene: TRBJ1-6; v_gene: TRBV5-3; CDR3aa: CARSSSDGVGQYYNSPLHF
abundance: -; j_gene: TRBJ2-5; v_gene: TRBV7-9; CDR3aa: CASSTPGTGEETQYF
abundance: -; j_gene: TRBJ1-3; v_gene: TRBV6-5; CDR3aa: CASSYGTNGNTIYF
abundance: -; j_gene: TRBJ2-6; v_gene: TRBV4-2; CDR3aa: CASSQEGGGGYVLTF
abundance: -; j_gene: TRBJ2-5; v_gene: TRBV9; CDR3aa: CASSAVTGYQETQYF
abundance: -; j_gene: TRBJ2-5; v_gene: TRBV6-2/TRBV6-3; CDR3aa: CASSYSSSGEETQYF
abundance: -; j_gene: TRBJ1-4; v_gene: TRBV6-5; CDR3aa: CASSLRQGRNEKLFF
abundance: -; j_gene: TRBJ1-5; v_gene: TRBV7-2; CDR3aa: CASSLRTDNQPQHF
abundance: -; j_gene: TRBJ2-7; v_gene: TRBV5-1; CDR3aa: CASSSQGALSYEQYF
abundance: -; j_gene: TRBJ2-7; v_gene: TRBV5-1; CDR3aa: CASSGSTGGHEQYF
abundance: -; j_gene: TRBJ2-7; v_gene: TRBV2; CDR3aa: CASQGAGYEQYF
abundance: -; j_gene: TRBJ2-3; v_gene: TRBV2; CDR3aa: CASRGTVIDTDTQYF
abundance: -; j_gene: TRBJ1-1; v_gene: TRBV28; CDR3aa: CASSLPGTVSEAFF
abundance: -; j_gene: TRBJ2-7; v_gene: TRBV19; CDR3aa: CASSIGQAWEQYF
abundance: once; j_gene: TRBJ2-7; v_gene: TRBV28; CDR3aa: CASSSDQGSLIYEQYF
abundance: -; j_gene: TRBJ2-5; v_gene: TRBV27; CDR3aa: CASSPSGRPETQYF
abundance: once; j_gene: TRBJ2-1; v_gene: TRBV10-3; CDR3aa: CAISVGQNEQFF
abundance: -; j_gene: TRBJ2-2; v_gene: TRBV27; CDR3aa: CASSFEDYTGELFF
abundance: -; j_gene: TRBJ2-5; v_gene: TRBV7-9; CDR3aa: CASSLDGVQKTQYF
abundance: -; j_gene: TRBJ1-2; v_gene: TRBV25-1; CDR3aa: CASSQGNNYGYTF
abundance: few; j_gene: TRBJ2-5; v_gene: TRBV27; CDR3aa: CASSLSKKGLADYQETQYF
abundance: -; j_gene: TRBJ2-6; v_gene: TRBV7-2; CDR3aa: CASSLGIASGANVLTF
abundance: -; j_gene: TRBJ2-2; v_gene: TRBV7-8; CDR3aa: CASSRTSGSVNTGELFF
abundance: -; j_gene: TRBJ2-7; v_gene: TRBV7-6; CDR3aa: CASSRDPGLATHEQYF
abundance: -; j_gene: TRBJ2-6; v_gene: TRBV6-1; CDR3aa: CASSGWGRSGANVLTF
abundance: few; j_gene: TRBJ2-4; v_gene: TRBV27; CDR3aa: CASSLWEGSAKNIQYF
abundance: once; j_gene: TRBJ1-2; v_gene: TRBV5-6; CDR3aa: CASSLSGNYGYTF
abundance: -; j_gene: TRBJ2-5; v_gene: TRBV28; CDR3aa: CASSRGQGLTETQYF
abundance: once; j_gene: TRBJ1-2; v_gene: TRBV28; CDR3aa: CASRFRGYYGYTF
abundance: -; j_gene: TRBJ1-6; v_gene: TRBV6-1; CDR3aa: CASRTGGDNSPLHF
abundance: -; j_gene: TRBJ1-4; v_gene: TRBV27; CDR3aa: CASSSRVGEKLFF
abundance: -; j_gene: TRBJ1-2; v_gene: TRBV29-1; CDR3aa: CSVAGTAGNYGYTF
abundance: once; j_gene: TRBJ1-4; v_gene: TRBV19; CDR3aa: CASSMDRRFATNEKLFF
abundance: -; j_gene: TRBJ1-1; v_gene: TRBV28; CDR3aa: CASSLRLSEAFF
abundance: -; j_gene: TRBJ2-3; v_gene: TRBV6-4; CDR3aa: CASSDFSRGDTQYF
abundance: -; j_gene: TRBJ2-7; v_gene: TRBV27; CDR3aa: CASSFGTGTHEQYF
abundance: -; j_gene: TRBJ2-1; v_gene: TRBV2; CDR3aa: CASREGQGSYNEQFF
abundance: -; j_gene: TRBJ2-3; v_gene: TRBV5-5; CDR3aa: CASSLAGGGAGDTQYF
abundance: -; j_gene: TRBJ1-2; v_gene: TRBV13; CDR3aa: CASDTRRTGPGGYTF